This passage covers 20 T cell receptor beta chains from one sample sequenced in a study of shared clonotypes between healthy human individuals. Sequencing was performed with immunoSEQ multiplex PCR; in TCRdb, only in-frame clones are kept and a portion is missing. Found here are 190,000 or so clones, around 63% of them singletons; the top ten hold 8.5% to 12%. Specimen: memory CD4+ T cells sorted from blood. Subset meaning: CD45RA-negative fraction. The receptors were gathered from a man younger than 45 in good health.

V and J are TRBV7-8 and TRBJ2-1; 8 bases agree with TRBD2. J was trimmed by 5 bases and V by 1 base; bases with no gene match: 7. The V gene's germline CDR1 is SGHVS and CDR2 FQNEAQ. The CDR3 is 16 residues long. The CDR3 bases are TGTGCCAGCAGCTTAGTTGATGGACTAGCAAACAATGAGCAGTTCTTC. Encoded protein: CASSLVDGLANNEQFF.

This chain connects TRBV5-4 to TRBJ2-3; D not certain. Trimming pared 3 bases from V and 1 base from J, leaving 24 bases between. CDR1 and CDR2 (germline): SGHNT, YYREEE (reference sequence). The CDR3 covers 19 residues. CDR3 in amino acids: CASSSYGRVTTPRTDTQYF. For the CDR3, the DNA is TGTGCCAGCAGCTCCTACGGACGAGTCACTACGCCCCGCACAGATACGCAGTATTTT.

The gene calls are TRBV2 and TRBJ2-5; D call uncertain. This CDR3 has 14 residues. The ends were cut back, 7 bases at V and 4 bases at J, with 16 bases in the middle. In germline, CDR1 is SNHLY, CDR2 FYNNEI. Written as DNA, the CDR3 is TGTGCCAGCAAGCGCACAGTTGAATCAGAGACCCAGTACTTC. This codes for CASKRTVESETQYF.

The table lists this clone with many counts. The chain carries TRBV2 and TRBJ2-7; D gene uncertain. V lost 7 bases and J 3 bases, leaving 16 bases between the germline ends. The CDR3 is 14 amino acids. CDR1 and CDR2 from the germline V gene are SNHLY and FYNNEI. The CDR3 here is CASKGTFMVYEQYF. The CDR3, as DNA: TGTGCCAGCAAAGGCACCTTTATGGTCTACGAGCAGTACTTC.

Points on this clone: The sample holds other DNA sequences that translate to the same CDR3. V gene TRBV7-2 combines with J gene TRBJ2-7; D gene unclear. The CDR3 loop spans 11 amino acids. Between the trimmed V and J ends, which lost 5 bases and 4 bases, there was a span of 6 bases. CDR1 SGHTA and CDR2 FQGNSA come from the germline V gene. CDR3 region: CASSLNYEQYF. DNA of the CDR3: TGTGCCAGCAGCCTTAATTACGAGCAGTACTTC.

This sequence joins TRBV7-9 and TRBJ2-7; D uncertain. The CDR3 is made up of 12 amino acids. Germline-derived CDR1 and CDR2 are SEHNR and FQNEAQ (reference sequence). Trimming took off 2 bases at V and 5 bases at J, with 7 bases between the two ends. CDR3 nucleotides: TGTGCCAGCAGCTTAATGGGGAACGAGCAGTACTTC. This gives the protein CASSLMGNEQYF.

The CDR3 sequence is CASSKAPMRRWYEQYF. CDR3 nucleotide sequence: TGTGCCAGCAGCAAAGCGCCAATGAGACGATGGTACGAGCAGTACTTC. This chain joins TRBV21-1 and TRBJ2-7. TRBV21-1 is assigned pseudogene status. This CDR3 comprises 16 residues.

The chain combines TRBV7-9 with TRBJ2-1; possible D gene TRBD2, 5 bases. Per germline, CDR1 SEHNR and CDR2 FQNEAQ (reference sequence). The CDR3 totals 12 residues. Trimming cost V 4 bases and J 9 bases, with 10 bases left between them. The CDR3 bases are TGTGCCAGCAGCTCAAGACGGGGTGAGCAGTTCTTC. Protein sequence: CASSSRRGEQFF.

The chain recombines TRBV27 with TRBJ1-2; 7 bases are a match to TRBD1. The CDR3 sequence is 14 residues long. The V gene end was trimmed by 6 bases and the J gene end by 4 bases; junction bases not matched to a gene: 8. Looked up from germline, CDR1 is MNHEY and CDR2 is SMNVEV (reference sequence). CDR3 in DNA: TGTGCCAGCAGAAGAGGAGGGGGCCTCTATGGCTACACCTTC. Protein sequence: CASRRGGGLYGYTF.

V is TRBV5-4 and J is TRBJ2-3, with D possibly being TRBD1 or TRBD2 (5 bases each). Germline values: CDR1 SGHNT, CDR2 YYREEE (reference sequence). Trimming cost V 0 bases and J 4 bases, with 12 bases left between them. This CDR3 is 15 amino acids long. As DNA, the CDR3 is TGTGCCAGCAGCTTGGAGGGGAGCTCAGCAGATACGCAGTATTTT. Its translation is CASSLEGSSADTQYF.

V usage is TRBV29-1 and J usage is TRBJ2-5; 7 bases match TRBD2. The CDR3 is 12 amino acids. Germline V gives CDR1 SQVTM, CDR2 ANQGSEA. The ends lost 7 bases at V and 3 bases at J; junction bases unmatched: 5. The CDR3 is CSAGLVEETQYF. The DNA for the CDR3 is TGCAGCGCCGGACTAGTTGAAGAGACCCAGTACTTC.

The CDR3: CASSFGLLEMNTEAFF. CDR3 sequence (DNA): TGCGCCAGCAGCTTCGGACTGCTAGAAATGAACACTGAAGCTTTCTTT. The chain combines TRBV5-1 with TRBJ1-1; D is unresolved. The CDR3 sequence is 16 residues long. Trimming left V 2 bases short and J 0 bases short, with 14 bases between. The germline V gene encodes CDR1 SGHRS and CDR2 YFSETQ.

The chain joins TRBV7-7 to TRBJ2-1; 11 bases match TRBD2. The ends lost 4 bases at V and 7 bases at J; junction bases unmatched: 6. CDR1 and CDR2 (germline): SSHAT, FNYEAQ (reference sequence). The length of the CDR3 is 15 residues. The CDR3 here is CASSSTSGSFNEQFF. DNA for the CDR3: TGTGCCAGCAGCTCAACTAGCGGGAGTTTTAATGAGCAGTTCTTC.

Worth noting for this clone: At one of its ends the junction is not consistent with the germline gene, which may arise from a read error. The V call is TRBV7-3, the J call TRBJ1-1; D uncertain. The CDR3 is 13 residues long. CDR1 is SGHTA and CDR2 is FQGTGA in the germline V gene. The CDR3 loop reads CASSLRKDTEAFF. The CDR3 coding sequence is TGTGCTAGCAGCCTCCGAAAGGACACTGAAGCTTTCTTT.

This clone was counted between two and nine times. This chain uses TRBV5-1 with TRBJ2-6; D call uncertain. Germline CDR1 reads SGHRS; CDR2 reads YFSETQ. Trimming stripped 0 bases from V and 2 bases from J, with 3 bases between. CDR3 length: 14 residues. This CDR3 is CASSLGPGANVLTF. The DNA of the CDR3 is TGCGCCAGCAGCTTGGGCCCTGGGGCCAACGTCCTGACTTTC.

V is TRBV9 and J is TRBJ1-2; D ambiguous. The CDR3 extends over 13 amino acids. V lost 0 bases and J lost 8, with 11 bases in between. Germline V lookup: CDR1 SGDLS, CDR2 YYNGEE. The CDR3 DNA sequence: TGTGCCAGCAGCGTAGACACATCCGCAGGCTACACCTTC. Amino acid sequence: CASSVDTSAGYTF.

The CDR3 protein is CASSPKVAGDTQYF. The CDR3 nucleotides read TGTGCCAGCTCACCAAAGGTAGCGGGAGATACGCAGTATTTT. J is TRBJ2-3 and V is TRBV18, with 7 bases that match TRBD2. The V gene end was trimmed by 2 bases and the J gene end by 5 bases; junction bases not matched to a gene: 4. The CDR3 is 14 amino acids. Germline V gives CDR1 KGHSH, CDR2 LQKENI.

The J gene is TRBJ2-3, the V gene TRBV6-1; TRBD2 matches 8 bases. V lost 8 bases to trimming and J lost 4 bases; unmatched junction nucleotides: 8. Germline lookup yields CDR1 MNHNS and CDR2 SASEGT. The CDR3 covers 14 residues. For the CDR3, the DNA is TGTGCCAGCGGGGGACCGGGAGGGCCAGATACGCAGTATTTT. It yields the protein CASGGPGGPDTQYF.

The chain has TRBV6-1 and TRBJ2-1, with TRBD2 matching 11 bases. In germline, CDR1 is MNHNS, CDR2 SASEGT. V dropped 7 bases and J dropped 6; count of bases not matched to a gene: 8. The length of the CDR3 is 15 residues. The CDR3 bases are TGTGCCAGCACCATGACTAGCGGGGCTTCCAATGAGCAGTTCTTC. Protein sequence: CASTMTSGASNEQFF.

The chain employs TRBV5-1 and TRBJ2-2, with D unresolved. V was shortened by 6 bases and J by 3 bases, with 12 bases between the two germline ends. The germline CDR1 and CDR2 sequences are SGHRS and YFSETQ. The CDR3 totals 14 residues. The chain's CDR3 is CASTSRLDTGELFF. The DNA of the CDR3 is TGCGCCAGCACCTCCCGCTTGGACACCGGGGAGCTGTTTTTT.